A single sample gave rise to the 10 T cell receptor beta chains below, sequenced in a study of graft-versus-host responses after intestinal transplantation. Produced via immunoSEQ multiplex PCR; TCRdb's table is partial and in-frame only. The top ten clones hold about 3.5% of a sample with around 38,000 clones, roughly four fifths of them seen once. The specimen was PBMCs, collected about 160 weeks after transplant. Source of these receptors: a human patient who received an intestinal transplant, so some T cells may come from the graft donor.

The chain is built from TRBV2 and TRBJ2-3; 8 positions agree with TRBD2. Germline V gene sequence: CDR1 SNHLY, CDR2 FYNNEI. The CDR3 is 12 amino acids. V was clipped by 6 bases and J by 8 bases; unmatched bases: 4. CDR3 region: CASRGAGVTQYF. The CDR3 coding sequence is TGTGCCAGCAGGGGAGCGGGAGTTACGCAGTATTTT.

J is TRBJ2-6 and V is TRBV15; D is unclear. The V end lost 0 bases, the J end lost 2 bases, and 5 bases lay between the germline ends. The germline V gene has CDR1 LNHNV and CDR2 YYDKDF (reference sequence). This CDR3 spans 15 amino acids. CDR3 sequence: CATSRDPAGANVLTF. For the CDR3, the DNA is TGTGCCACCAGCAGAGATCCAGCTGGGGCCAACGTCCTGACTTTC.

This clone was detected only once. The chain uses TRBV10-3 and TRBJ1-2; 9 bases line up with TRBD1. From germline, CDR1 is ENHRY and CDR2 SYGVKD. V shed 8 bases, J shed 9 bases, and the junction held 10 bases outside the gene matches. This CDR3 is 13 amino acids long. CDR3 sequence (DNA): TGTGCCATCCGTAGGGACAGGGAATACCGCTACACCTTC. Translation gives CAIRRDREYRYTF.

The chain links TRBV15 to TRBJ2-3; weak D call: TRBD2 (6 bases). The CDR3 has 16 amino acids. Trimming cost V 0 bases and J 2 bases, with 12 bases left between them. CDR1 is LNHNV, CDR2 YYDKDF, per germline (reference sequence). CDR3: CATSRDAGLLTDTQYF. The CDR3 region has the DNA TGTGCCACCAGCAGAGATGCGGGACTTCTCACAGATACGCAGTATTTT. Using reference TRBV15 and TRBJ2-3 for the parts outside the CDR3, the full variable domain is DAMVIQNPRYQVTQFGKPVTLSCSQTLNHNVMYWYQQKSSQAPKLLFHYYDKDFNNEADTPDNFQSRRPNTSFCFLDIRSPGLGDTAMYLCATSRDAGLLTDTQYFGPGTRLTVL.

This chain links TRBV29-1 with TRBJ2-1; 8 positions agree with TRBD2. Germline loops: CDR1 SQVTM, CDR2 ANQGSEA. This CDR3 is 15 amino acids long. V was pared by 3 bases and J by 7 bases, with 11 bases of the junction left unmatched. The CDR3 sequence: CSVELFSGSLNEQFF. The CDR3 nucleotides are TGCAGCGTTGAGTTATTCAGCGGGAGTCTGAATGAGCAGTTCTTC.

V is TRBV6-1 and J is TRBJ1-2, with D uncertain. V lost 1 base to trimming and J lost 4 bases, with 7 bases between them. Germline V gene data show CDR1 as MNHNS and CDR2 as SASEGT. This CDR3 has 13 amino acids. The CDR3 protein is CASSEERFYGYTF. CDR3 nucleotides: TGTGCCAGCAGTGAAGAAAGGTTCTATGGCTACACCTTC.

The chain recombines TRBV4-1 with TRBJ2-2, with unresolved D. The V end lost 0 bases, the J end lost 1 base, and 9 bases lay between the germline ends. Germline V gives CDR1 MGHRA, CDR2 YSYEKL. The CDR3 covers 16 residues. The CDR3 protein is CASSQDRAGNTGELFF. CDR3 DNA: TGCGCCAGCAGCCAAGACCGGGCTGGGAACACCGGGGAGCTGTTTTTT.

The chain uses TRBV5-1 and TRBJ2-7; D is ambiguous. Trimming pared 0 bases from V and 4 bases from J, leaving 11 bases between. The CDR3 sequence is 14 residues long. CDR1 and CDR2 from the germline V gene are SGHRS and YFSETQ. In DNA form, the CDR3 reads TGCGCCAGCAGCTTGGGCATGAACCCGTACGAGCAGTACTTC. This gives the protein CASSLGMNPYEQYF.

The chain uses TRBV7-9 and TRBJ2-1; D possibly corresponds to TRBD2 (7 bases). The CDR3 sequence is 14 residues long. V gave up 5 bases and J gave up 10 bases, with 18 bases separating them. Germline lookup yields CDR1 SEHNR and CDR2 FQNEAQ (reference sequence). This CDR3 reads CASSPGGGAPEQFF. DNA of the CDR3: TGTGCCAGCAGCCCGGGTGGGGGGGCCCCAGAGCAGTTCTTC.

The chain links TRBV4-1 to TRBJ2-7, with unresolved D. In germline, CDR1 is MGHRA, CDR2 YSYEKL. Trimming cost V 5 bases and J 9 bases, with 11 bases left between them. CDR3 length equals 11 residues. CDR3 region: CASSDGRGQYF. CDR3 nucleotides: TGCGCCAGCAGCGATGGGCGTGGGCAGTACTTC.